Below are 17 T cell receptor beta chains sequenced from a single sample in a study of CD8+CD57+ T cells in acquired aplastic anemia. The patients chosen for sequencing had shown expansion of CD8+CD57+ cells (detected by flow cytometry). Genomic DNA templated the TCR beta VDJ and CDR3 profiling. TCRdb reanalysed the reads using MiXCR and keeps one entry per CDR3 protein. The table has roughly 500,000 distinct CDR3 sequences, about a third seen once. Sequenced material: sorted CD4+, CD8+, or CD8+CD57+ T cells (not recorded which) from PBMCs. The source of these receptors is a human donor with aplastic anemia.

This clonotype was detected a few times. The rearrangement links TRBV3-2 to TRBJ2-5; TRBD2 is the table's D call, not checked against the DNA. TRBV3-2 is marked as a pseudogene. The CDR3 consists of 14 residues. CDR3 in DNA: TGTGCCAGTCTAGCGGGGGGGCATCACGAGACCCAGTACTTC. Translated, it gives CASLAGGHHETQYF.

The gene calls are TRBV30 and TRBJ1-1; the D gene is possibly TRBD1 (5 bases). Trimming took 5 bases from V and 1 from J, leaving 11 bases between them. Germline CDR1 reads GTSNPN; CDR2 reads SVGIG (reference sequence). The CDR3 length is 13 residues. The CDR3 reads CAWPQGPNTEAFF. The CDR3 bases are TGTGCCTGGCCGCAGGGCCCGAACACTGAAGCTTTCTTT. Drawing the rest from reference TRBV30 and TRBJ1-1, the complete variable domain is SQTIHQWPATLVQPVGSPLSLECTVEGTSNPNLYWYRQAAGRGLQLLFYSVGIGQISSEVPQNLSASRPQDRQFILSSKKLLLSDSGFYLCAWPQGPNTEAFFGQGTRLTVV.

About this clonotype: The conserved phenylalanine or tryptophan is not found at the CDR3 terminus, so this likely reflects a read error. J is TRBJ1-6 and V is TRBV4-1, with a tentative D call TRBD1 (5 bases). Germline V gene lookup returns CDR1 MGHRA and CDR2 YSYEKL. The CDR3 runs 15 residues. V gave up 4 bases and J gave up 5 bases, with 12 bases separating them. This chain's CDR3 is CASSLAGGDNSPLHL. For the CDR3, the DNA is TGCGCCAGCAGCCTAGCCGGGGGGGATAATTCACCCCTCCACCTT.

The chain is built from TRBV19 and TRBJ1-1; D is uncertain. Germline assignment: CDR1 LNHDA and CDR2 SQIVND (reference sequence). The length of the CDR3 is 14 residues. The V and J ends lost 3 bases and 8 bases respectively, with 16 bases between them. The CDR3 DNA sequence: TGTGCCAGTAGTATGGCAGTCCGCTCGGGGGAAGCTTTCTTT. Translated: CASSMAVRSGEAFF.

V usage is TRBV6-5 and J usage is TRBJ1-2, with D possibly matching TRBD1 (5 bases). Germline V CDR1 and CDR2: MNHEY, SVGAGI. Trimming pared 6 bases from V and 8 bases from J, leaving 13 bases between. The length of the CDR3 is 12 residues. The CDR3 DNA reads TGTGCCAGCAGGACCGGGGGAGTAGGCTACACCTTC. Its protein product is CASRTGGVGYTF.

The chain links TRBV7-6 to TRBJ1-2, with no clear D. Per germline, CDR1 SGHVS and CDR2 FNYEAQ. Trimming removed 1 base at V and 8 bases at J, with 11 bases between. CDR3 length: 13 residues. This chain's CDR3 is CASSLVRSEGYTF. Written as DNA, the CDR3 is TGTGCCAGCAGCTTAGTGCGAAGCGAGGGCTACACCTTC.

The rearrangement uses TRBV7-8 and TRBJ2-5, with 8 bases matching TRBD1. This CDR3 is built from 14 residues. Trimming at V came to 5 bases and at J to 5 bases, leaving 7 bases not matched to a gene. In germline, CDR1 is SGHVS, CDR2 FQNEAQ. The CDR3 DNA follows: TGTGCCAGCAGCCCGGACAGGGTCGGGGAGACCCAGTACTTC. This codes for CASSPDRVGETQYF.

A note on this clonotype: Germline and junction disagree at one end, which may indicate a read error. J is TRBJ1-1 and V is TRBV7-7, with D unclear. Germline loops: CDR1 SSHAT, CDR2 FNYEAQ (reference sequence). The CDR3 is made up of 13 amino acids. The CDR3: CASSLSLGPEAFF. In DNA form, the CDR3 reads TGTGCTAGCAGCTTAAGCCTCGGACCTGAAGCTTTCTTT.

The chain carries TRBV4-2 and TRBJ2-7, with 11 nucleotides matching TRBD2. CDR3 length: 16 residues. Looked up from germline, CDR1 is LGHNA and CDR2 is YNFKEQ. After removal of 4 bases from V and 3 bases from J, the junction contained 8 bases not matched to a gene. The CDR3 DNA sequence: TGTGCCAGCAGCCCGACCATAGCGGGAGGGGGCTACGAGCAGTACTTC. It specifies CASSPTIAGGGYEQYF.

CDR3 residues: CASSVGSMNTEAFF. CDR3 bases: TGTGCCAGCAGCGTAGGTAGTATGAACACTGAAGCTTTCTTT. The chain combines TRBV9 with TRBJ1-1; D ambiguous. Germline V gene sequence: CDR1 SGDLS, CDR2 YYNGEE. The CDR3 totals 14 residues. V was shortened by 0 bases and J by 0 bases, with 6 bases between the two germline ends.

This clonotype was detected a few times. The chain employs TRBV2 and TRBJ2-5, with TRBD2 as a possible D gene (6 bases). There are 13 residues in the CDR3. V shed 4 bases and J shed 4 bases, with 10 bases lying between them. The germline CDR1 and CDR2 sequences are SNHLY and FYNNEI. CDR3 loop: CASSGYGGETQYF. Written as DNA, the CDR3 is TGTGCCAGCAGTGGGTACGGGGGAGAGACCCAGTACTTC.

For this clonotype: This may be a read error: a much more frequent sequence differs by one nucleotide. The chain has TRBV20-1 and TRBJ2-7; no clear D gene. The V gene's germline CDR1 is DFQATT and CDR2 SNEGSKA (reference sequence). Trimming took off 4 bases at V and 3 bases at J, with 10 bases between the two ends. This CDR3 contains 12 residues. CDR3 residues: CSAKASGYEQYF. The CDR3 region has the DNA TGCAGTGCTAAAGCGTCCGGCTACGAGCAGTACTTC.

The chain couples TRBV10-3 to TRBJ1-6; D is perhaps TRBD1 (5 bases). The V end was cut by 5 bases, the J end by 8 bases, with 19 bases between. This CDR3 has 16 residues. Germline V gives CDR1 ENHRY, CDR2 SYGVKD. CDR3 in amino acids: CAISKRQRAGDSPLHF. The CDR3 region has the DNA TGTGCCATCAGTAAACGACAGCGCGCCGGTGATTCACCCCTCCACTTT.

The chain employs TRBV29-1 and TRBJ2-7; D is possibly TRBD2 (6 bases). Trimming cost V 2 bases and J 4 bases, with 15 bases left between them. The V gene's germline CDR1 is SQVTM and CDR2 ANQGSEA. The CDR3 is made up of 14 amino acids. The CDR3 nucleotides read TGCAGCGTTGAAACGATAATGGGAGGTTACGAGCAGTACTTC. This translates into CSVETIMGGYEQYF.

This rearrangement joins TRBV4-2 to TRBJ2-7, with 11 bases that match TRBD1. Germline lookup yields CDR1 LGHNA and CDR2 YNFKEQ. The CDR3 length is 15 residues. The trim removed 2 bases at V and 5 bases at J, leaving 5 bases unmatched. The CDR3 DNA reads TGTGCCAGCAGCCAACCCGGGACAGGGGGAGACGAGCAGTACTTC. Its translation: CASSQPGTGGDEQYF.

At least ten counts were recorded for this clonotype. The chain couples TRBV10-2 to TRBJ1-4; D remains unclear. The CDR3 covers 14 residues. Germline V gene data show CDR1 as WSHSY and CDR2 as SAAADI. V lost 5 bases and J 5 bases, leaving 12 bases between the germline ends. CDR3 sequence: CASSPTDLNEKLFF. For the CDR3, the DNA is TGCGCCAGCAGTCCCACTGACTTAAATGAAAAACTGTTTTTT.

In the case of this clonotype: A much larger clone sits a single nucleotide away, making a read error possible. The J gene is TRBJ1-2, the V gene TRBV4-3; D perhaps matches TRBD1 (6 bases). The CDR3 is 16 residues long. CDR1 LGHNA and CDR2 YSLEER come from the germline V gene. The CDR3 spells CANSQAQGGPSYGYTF. The CDR3 bases are TGCGCCAACAGCCAAGCACAGGGAGGCCCTAGCTATGGCTACACCTTC.